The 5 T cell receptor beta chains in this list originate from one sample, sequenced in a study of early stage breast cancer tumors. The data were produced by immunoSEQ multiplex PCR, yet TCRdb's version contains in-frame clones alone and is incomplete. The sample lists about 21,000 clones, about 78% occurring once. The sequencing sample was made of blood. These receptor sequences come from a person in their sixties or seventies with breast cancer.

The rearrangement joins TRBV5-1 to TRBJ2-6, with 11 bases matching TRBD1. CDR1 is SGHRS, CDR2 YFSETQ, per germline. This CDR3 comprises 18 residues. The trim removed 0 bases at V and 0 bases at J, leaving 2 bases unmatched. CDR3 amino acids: CASSLGTGGPSGANVLTF. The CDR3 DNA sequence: TGCGCCAGCAGCTTGGGGACAGGGGGCCCCTCTGGGGCCAACGTCCTGACTTTC.

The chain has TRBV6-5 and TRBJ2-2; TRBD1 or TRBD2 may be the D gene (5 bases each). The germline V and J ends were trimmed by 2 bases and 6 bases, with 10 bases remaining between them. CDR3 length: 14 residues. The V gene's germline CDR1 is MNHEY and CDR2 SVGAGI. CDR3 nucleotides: TGTGCCAGCAGTTACGGGGGTGTGGCCGGGGAGCTGTTTTTT. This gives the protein CASSYGGVAGELFF.

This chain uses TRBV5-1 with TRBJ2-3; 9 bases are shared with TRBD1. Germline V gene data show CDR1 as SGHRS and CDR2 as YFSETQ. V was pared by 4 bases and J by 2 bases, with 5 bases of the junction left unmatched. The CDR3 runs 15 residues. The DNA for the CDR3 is TGCGCCAGCAGCGTGGGACAGGGCAACACAGATACGCAGTATTTT. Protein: CASSVGQGNTDTQYF.

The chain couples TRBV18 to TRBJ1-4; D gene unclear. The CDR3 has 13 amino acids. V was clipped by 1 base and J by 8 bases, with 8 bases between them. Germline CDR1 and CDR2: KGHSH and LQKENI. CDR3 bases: TGTGCCAGCTCACCACGCCTTGAAGAAAAACTGTTTTTT. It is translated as CASSPRLEEKLFF.

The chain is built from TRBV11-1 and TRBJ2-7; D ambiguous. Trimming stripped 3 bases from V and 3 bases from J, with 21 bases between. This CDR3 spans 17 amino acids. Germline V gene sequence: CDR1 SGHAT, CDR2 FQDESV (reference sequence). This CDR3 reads CASSFLLSVFLGYEQYF. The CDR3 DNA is TGTGCCAGCAGCTTCCTCCTTTCAGTTTTTCTGGGCTACGAGCAGTACTTC. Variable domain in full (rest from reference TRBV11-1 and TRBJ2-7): EAEVAQSPRYKITEKSQAVAFWCDPISGHATLYWYRQILGQGPELLVQFQDESVVDDSQLPKDRFSAERLKGVDSTLKIQPAELGDSAMYLCASSFLLSVFLGYEQYFGPGTRLTVT.